The 18 T cell receptor beta chains given below trace back to one sample, sequenced in a study of CD8 T cells in Susac syndrome. Reverse transcription used about 0.5 to 1 ug RNA and random hexamers. TCRdb re-analysed the immunoSEQ multiplex PCR reads in MiXCR, keeping a single row per CDR3 protein. Here the sample spans more than 95,000 distinct CDR3 sequences, about 92% being singletons. Material for sequencing was CD4+ T cells from PBMCs. The receptors here all came from a human donor with multiple sclerosis.

This clonotype has just a few counts. The gene calls are TRBV12-3 or TRBV12-4 and TRBJ1-2, with TRBD1 matching 7 bases. Trimming cost V 3 bases and J 3 bases; bases outside gene matches: 4. This CDR3 is 14 amino acids long. The CDR3 region is CASSFQGGDYGYTF. As DNA, the CDR3 is TGTGCCAGCAGTTTTCAGGGGGGCGACTATGGCTACACCTTC.

The genes are TRBV20-1 and TRBJ2-5; D is possibly TRBD2 (6 bases). V gave up 5 bases and J gave up 5 bases, with 21 bases separating them. Germline loops: CDR1 DFQATT, CDR2 SNEGSKA (reference sequence). The CDR3 runs to 15 residues. The CDR3: CSAVGRTSSLETQYF. In nucleotides, the CDR3 is TGCAGTGCTGTGGGGAGAACTAGCTCCTTGGAGACCCAGTACTTC.

The CDR3 spells CSAIGSQETQYF. In DNA, the CDR3 is TGCAGTGCTATCGGGAGCCAAGAGACCCAGTACTTC. This chain links TRBV20-1 with TRBJ2-5, with D maybe TRBD2 (6 bases). V gave up 4 bases and J gave up 1 base, with 7 bases separating them. The CDR3 totals 12 residues. The germline V gene encodes CDR1 DFQATT and CDR2 SNEGSKA (reference sequence).

The chain uses TRBV3-1 and TRBJ2-1; D possibly uses TRBD1 or TRBD2 (5 bases each). CDR3 length: 15 amino acids. CDR1 LGHDT and CDR2 YNNKEL come from the germline V gene (reference sequence). Trimming shortened V by 1 base and J by 5 bases, and 12 bases separated the two germline ends. The CDR3 nucleotides are TGTGCCAGCAGCCAAGGGGGGTGGCAGGACAATGAGCAGTTCTTC. Translation: CASSQGGWQDNEQFF.

This sequence joins TRBV5-1 and TRBJ1-2; TRBD1 agrees at 9 bases. This CDR3 has 14 amino acids. Germline CDR1 is SGHRS and CDR2 is YFSETQ. V lost 4 bases to trimming and J lost 8 bases; unmatched junction nucleotides: 9. DNA for the CDR3: TGCGCCAGCAGCGATACAGGGGGCACTAGGGGCTACACCTTC. Translated: CASSDTGGTRGYTF.

This rearrangement joins TRBV29-1 to TRBJ1-2, with D uncertain. CDR1 SQVTM and CDR2 ANQGSEA come from the germline V gene. This CDR3 comprises 11 residues. V was shortened by 3 bases and J by 11 bases, with 13 bases between the two germline ends. In nucleotides, the CDR3 is TGCAGCGTTGAGTCCAGAGTAGAGTACACCTTC. This codes for CSVESRVEYTF.

This clonotype was observed a single time. The chain is built from TRBV18 and TRBJ2-2; 7 nucleotides line up with TRBD1. Trimming cost V 3 bases and J 5 bases; bases outside gene matches: 12. CDR3 size: 17 residues. Germline V gene lookup returns CDR1 KGHSH and CDR2 LQKENI. This CDR3 reads CASSPPGDRVETGELFF. The CDR3 DNA sequence: TGTGCCAGCTCACCGCCGGGCGACAGGGTAGAAACCGGGGAGCTGTTTTTT.

This clonotype was detected only once. The rearrangement joins TRBV2 to TRBJ2-7; the match to TRBD2 covers 11 bases. Germline V lookup: CDR1 SNHLY, CDR2 FYNNEI. V gave up 9 bases and J gave up 0 bases; unmatched junction bases: 13. This CDR3 is 17 amino acids long. For the CDR3, the DNA is TGTGCCAGTGCTTTTACGGGACTAGCGGATAGCTCCTACGAGCAGTACTTC. Its protein product is CASAFTGLADSSYEQYF.

This chain uses TRBV7-9 with TRBJ2-6, with D hard to call. The CDR3 consists of 15 residues. With 1 base removed from V and 0 bases from J, the gap between germline ends came to 4 bases. Per the germline V gene, CDR1 is SEHNR and CDR2 is FQNEAQ (reference sequence). The CDR3 here is CASSLGFSGANVLTF. The CDR3 DNA is TGTGCCAGCAGCTTAGGGTTCTCTGGGGCCAACGTCCTGACTTTC.

This chain connects TRBV6-6 to TRBJ1-4, with D tentatively TRBD1 (6 bases). V was clipped by 2 bases and J by 6 bases, with 13 bases between them. Germline V gene sequence: CDR1 MNHNY, CDR2 SVGAGI (reference sequence). CDR3 length equals 15 residues. This chain's CDR3 is CASSYTQGRDEKLFF. As DNA, the CDR3 is TGTGCCAGCAGTTACACTCAGGGGAGGGATGAAAAACTGTTTTTT.

This chain connects TRBV4-1 to TRBJ2-1; tentative D call: TRBD1 (8 bases). V was pared by 5 bases and J by 6 bases, with 14 bases between. This CDR3 has 14 amino acids. Per germline, CDR1 MGHRA and CDR2 YSYEKL. Here the CDR3 reads CASSYRGGPNEQFF. The CDR3 nucleotides are TGCGCCAGCAGCTACAGGGGGGGGCCCAATGAGCAGTTCTTC.

This sequence joins TRBV19 and TRBJ1-5; 8 bases align to TRBD1. With V trimmed by 5 bases and J by 4 bases, 4 bases remained unmatched. Germline-derived CDR1 and CDR2 are LNHDA and SQIVND (reference sequence). The CDR3 consists of 14 residues. The DNA for the CDR3 is TGTGCCAGTAGTCCGACAGGGGAGAATCAGCCCCAGCATTTT. This encodes CASSPTGENQPQHF. Together with reference TRBV19 and TRBJ1-5, the CDR3 gives the full variable domain: DGGITQSPKYLFRKEGQNVTLSCEQNLNHDAMYWYRQDPGQGLRLIYYSQIVNDFQKGDIAEGYSVSREKKESFPLTVTSAQKNPTAFYLCASSPTGENQPQHFGDGTRLSIL.

The chain is built from TRBV6-5 and TRBJ1-3; 10 nucleotides agree with TRBD1. Germline CDR1 MNHEY, CDR2 SVGAGI. This CDR3 is built from 15 residues. The trim removed 6 bases at V and 7 bases at J, leaving 9 bases unmatched. The CDR3 sequence: CASSRRGQGGNTIYF. CDR3 in DNA: TGTGCCAGCAGCCGTCGCGGACAGGGGGGGAACACCATATATTTT.

This clonotype was found once. V usage is TRBV2 and J usage is TRBJ1-2; D may be TRBD1 (6 bases). CDR1 is SNHLY and CDR2 is FYNNEI in the germline V gene. This CDR3 is 14 amino acids long. V was pared by 2 bases and J by 3 bases, with 10 bases between. CDR3 bases: TGTGCCAGCAGTGAACGTCCAGGGGACTATGGCTACACCTTC. It codes for CASSERPGDYGYTF.

This clonotype was picked up one time. This chain uses TRBV9 with TRBJ2-2, with 7 bases matching TRBD2. V was pared by 7 bases and J by 2 bases, with 5 bases of the junction left unmatched. Germline CDR1 SGDLS, CDR2 YYNGEE. The CDR3 consists of 14 residues. The DNA of the CDR3 is TGTGCCAGCGGGGGGGGACTAAACACCGGGGAGCTGTTTTTT. Encoded protein: CASGGGLNTGELFF.

The chain carries TRBV20-1 and TRBJ1-2; 10 bases align to TRBD1. V lost 3 bases, J lost 5 bases, and 3 bases stayed unmatched. CDR1 is DFQATT and CDR2 is SNEGSKA in the germline V gene (reference sequence). The CDR3 is made up of 13 amino acids. The CDR3 DNA reads TGCAGTGCTAGGGGGACAGGGGCGTATGGCTACACCTTC. Its protein product is CSARGTGAYGYTF.

This sequence joins TRBV3-1 and TRBJ1-1, with D unresolved. The CDR3 has 15 residues. Germline V gene sequence: CDR1 LGHDT, CDR2 YNNKEL (reference sequence). V lost 8 bases, J lost 3 bases, and 19 bases lay in between. The CDR3 DNA reads TGTGCCAGCGCCCAGAGACCCGGTCGGTACACTGAAGCTTTCTTT. Translation gives CASAQRPGRYTEAFF.

V is TRBV20-1 and J is TRBJ2-3, with 7 bases aligning to TRBD2. V lost 6 bases and J lost 1; bases outside the gene matches: 10. CDR1 is DFQATT and CDR2 is SNEGSKA in the germline V gene (reference sequence). This CDR3 has 15 residues. The CDR3 DNA is TGCAGTGCGGTCAAGCGGGGAACTGGCACAGATACGCAGTATTTT. Translation gives CSAVKRGTGTDTQYF.